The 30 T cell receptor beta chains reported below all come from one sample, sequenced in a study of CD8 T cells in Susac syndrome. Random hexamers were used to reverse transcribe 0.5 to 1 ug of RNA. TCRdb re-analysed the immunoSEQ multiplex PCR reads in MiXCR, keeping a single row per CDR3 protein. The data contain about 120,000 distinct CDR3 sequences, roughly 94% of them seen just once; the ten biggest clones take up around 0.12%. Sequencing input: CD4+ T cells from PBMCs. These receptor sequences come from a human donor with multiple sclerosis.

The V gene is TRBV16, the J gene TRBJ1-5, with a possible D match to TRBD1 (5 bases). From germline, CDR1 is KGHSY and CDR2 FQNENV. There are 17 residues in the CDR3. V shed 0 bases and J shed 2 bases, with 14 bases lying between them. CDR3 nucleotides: TGTGCCAGCAGCCAATCTCGGCAGGGCAAGGGCAATCAGCCCCAGCATTTT. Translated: CASSQSRQGKGNQPQHF.

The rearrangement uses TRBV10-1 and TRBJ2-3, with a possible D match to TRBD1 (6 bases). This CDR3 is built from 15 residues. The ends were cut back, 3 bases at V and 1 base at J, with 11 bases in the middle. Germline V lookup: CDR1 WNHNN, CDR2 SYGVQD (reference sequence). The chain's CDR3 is CASSERGSGTDTQYF. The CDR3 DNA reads TGCGCCAGCAGTGAAAGGGGGAGCGGCACAGATACGCAGTATTTT.

CDR3 protein: CASSIRGGVNTEAFF. The DNA of the CDR3 is TGTGCCAGTAGTATCCGAGGGGGGGTGAACACTGAAGCTTTCTTT. The chain carries TRBV19 and TRBJ1-1, with D possibly TRBD1 on 6 matching bases. There are 15 residues in the CDR3. Trimming shortened V by 3 bases and J by 0 bases, and 11 bases separated the two germline ends. Germline loops: CDR1 LNHDA, CDR2 SQIVND (reference sequence).

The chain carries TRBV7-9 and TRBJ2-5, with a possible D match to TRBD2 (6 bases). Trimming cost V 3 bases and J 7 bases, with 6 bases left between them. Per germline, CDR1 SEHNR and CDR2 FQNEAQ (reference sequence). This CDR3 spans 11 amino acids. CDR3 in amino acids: CASSLGGTQYF. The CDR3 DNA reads TGTGCCAGCAGCTTGGGGGGGACCCAGTACTTC. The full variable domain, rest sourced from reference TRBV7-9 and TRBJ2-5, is DTGVSQNPRHKITKRGQNVTFRCDPISEHNRLYWYRQTLGQGPEFLTYFQNEAQLEKSRLLSDRFSAERPKGSFSTLEIQRTEQGDSAMYLCASSLGGTQYFGPGTRLLVL.

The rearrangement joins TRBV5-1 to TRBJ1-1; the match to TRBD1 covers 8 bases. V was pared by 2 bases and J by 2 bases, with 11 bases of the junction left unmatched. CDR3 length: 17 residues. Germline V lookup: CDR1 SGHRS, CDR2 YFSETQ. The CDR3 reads CASSLPGQEGRNTEAFF. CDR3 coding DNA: TGCGCCAGCAGCTTACCGGGACAGGAAGGGAGAAACACTGAAGCTTTCTTT.

The CDR3 spells CSVGRDQRVPETQYF. The CDR3, as DNA: TGCAGTGTAGGGAGAGACCAGAGAGTACCAGAGACCCAGTACTTC. The V gene is TRBV20-1, the J gene TRBJ2-5; D possibly corresponds to TRBD2 (5 bases). V was trimmed by 7 bases and J by 4 bases, leaving 22 bases between them. The CDR3 sequence is 15 residues long. Germline values: CDR1 DFQATT, CDR2 SNEGSKA (reference sequence).

The chain's CDR3 is CASSVSGGPPDTQYF. In DNA form, the CDR3 reads TGTGCCAGCAGCGTCAGCGGGGGTCCCCCAGATACGCAGTATTTT. The rearrangement joins TRBV9 to TRBJ2-3; 8 bases align to TRBD2. The junction had 6 bases not matched to a gene; V was cut back by 2 bases and J by 4 bases. There are 15 residues in the CDR3. Germline CDR1 is SGDLS and CDR2 is YYNGEE.

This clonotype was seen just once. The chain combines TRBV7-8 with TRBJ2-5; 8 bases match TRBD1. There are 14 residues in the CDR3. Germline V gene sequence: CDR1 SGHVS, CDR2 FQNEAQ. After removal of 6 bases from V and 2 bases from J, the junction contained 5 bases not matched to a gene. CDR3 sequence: CASSTGGRQETQYF. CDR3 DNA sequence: TGTGCCAGCAGTACAGGGGGTAGGCAAGAGACCCAGTACTTC.

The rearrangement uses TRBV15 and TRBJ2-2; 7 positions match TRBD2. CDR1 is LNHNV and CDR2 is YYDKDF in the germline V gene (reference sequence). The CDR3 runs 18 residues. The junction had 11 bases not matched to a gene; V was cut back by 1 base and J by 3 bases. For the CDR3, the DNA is TGTGCCACCAGCAGAGTGAGCGGGATCCGCCTATACACCGGGGAGCTGTTTTTT. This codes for CATSRVSGIRLYTGELFF.

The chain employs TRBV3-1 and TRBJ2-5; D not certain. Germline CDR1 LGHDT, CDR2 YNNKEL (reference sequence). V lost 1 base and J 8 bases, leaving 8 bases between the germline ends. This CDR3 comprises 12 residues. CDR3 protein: CASSQAYETQYF. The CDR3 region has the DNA TGTGCCAGCAGCCAAGCTTACGAAACCCAGTACTTC.

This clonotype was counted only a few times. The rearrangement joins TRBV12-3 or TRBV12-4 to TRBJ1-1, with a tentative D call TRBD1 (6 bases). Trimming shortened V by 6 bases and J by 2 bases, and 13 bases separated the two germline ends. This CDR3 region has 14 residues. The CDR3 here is CASSLQGSNTEAFF. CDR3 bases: TGTGCCAGCAGCCTCCAGGGGTCTAACACTGAAGCTTTCTTT.

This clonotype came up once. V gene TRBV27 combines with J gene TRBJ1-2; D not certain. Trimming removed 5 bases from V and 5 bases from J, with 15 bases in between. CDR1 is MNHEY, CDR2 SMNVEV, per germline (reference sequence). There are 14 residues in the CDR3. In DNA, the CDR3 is TGTGCCAGCAGTCCCAGTTGGGTGGGGTATGGCTACACCTTC. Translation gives CASSPSWVGYGYTF.

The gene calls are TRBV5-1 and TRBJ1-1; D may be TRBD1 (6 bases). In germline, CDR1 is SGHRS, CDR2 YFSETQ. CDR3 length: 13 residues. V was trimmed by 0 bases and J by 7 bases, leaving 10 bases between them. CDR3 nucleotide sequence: TGCGCCAGCAGCTTGGACAGGGCTGATGAAGCTTTCTTT. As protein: CASSLDRADEAFF.

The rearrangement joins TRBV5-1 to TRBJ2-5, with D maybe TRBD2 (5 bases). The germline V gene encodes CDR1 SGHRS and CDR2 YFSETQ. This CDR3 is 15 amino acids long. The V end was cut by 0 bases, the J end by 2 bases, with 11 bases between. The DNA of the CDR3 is TGCGCCAGCAGCTTGGACGGACTGAAACAAGAGACCCAGTACTTC. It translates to CASSLDGLKQETQYF.

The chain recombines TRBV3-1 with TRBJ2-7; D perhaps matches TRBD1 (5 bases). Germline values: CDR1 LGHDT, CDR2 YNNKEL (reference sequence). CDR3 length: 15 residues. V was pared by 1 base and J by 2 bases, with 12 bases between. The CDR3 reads CASSQVSTGPYEQYF. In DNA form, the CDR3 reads TGTGCCAGCAGCCAAGTTTCAACAGGCCCCTACGAGCAGTACTTC.

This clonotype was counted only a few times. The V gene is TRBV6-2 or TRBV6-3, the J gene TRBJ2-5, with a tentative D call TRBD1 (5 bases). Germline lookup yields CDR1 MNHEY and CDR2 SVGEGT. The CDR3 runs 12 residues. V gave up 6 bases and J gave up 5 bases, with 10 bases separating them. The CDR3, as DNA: TGTGCCAGCAGATCAGGGTTGGAGACCCAGTACTTC. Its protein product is CASRSGLETQYF.

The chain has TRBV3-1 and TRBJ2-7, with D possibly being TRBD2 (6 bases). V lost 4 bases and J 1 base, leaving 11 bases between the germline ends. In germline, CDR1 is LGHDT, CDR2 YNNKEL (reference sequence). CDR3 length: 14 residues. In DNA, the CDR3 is TGTGCCAGCAGCCTCACGGCGGGGTCCTACGAGCAGTACTTC. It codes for CASSLTAGSYEQYF.

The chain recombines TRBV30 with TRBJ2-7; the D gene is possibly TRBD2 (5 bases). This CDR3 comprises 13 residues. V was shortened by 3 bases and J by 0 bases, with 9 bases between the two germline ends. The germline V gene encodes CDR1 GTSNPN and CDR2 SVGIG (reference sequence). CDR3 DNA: TGTGCCTGGAGAGCGGCCCACTCCTACGAGCAGTACTTC. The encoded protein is CAWRAAHSYEQYF.

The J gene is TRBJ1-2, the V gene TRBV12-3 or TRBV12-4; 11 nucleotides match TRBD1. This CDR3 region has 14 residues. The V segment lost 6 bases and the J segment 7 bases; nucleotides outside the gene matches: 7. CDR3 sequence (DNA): TGTGCCAGCAGCCAAGGACAGGGGGCGGCTGGCTACACCTTC. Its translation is CASSQGQGAAGYTF.

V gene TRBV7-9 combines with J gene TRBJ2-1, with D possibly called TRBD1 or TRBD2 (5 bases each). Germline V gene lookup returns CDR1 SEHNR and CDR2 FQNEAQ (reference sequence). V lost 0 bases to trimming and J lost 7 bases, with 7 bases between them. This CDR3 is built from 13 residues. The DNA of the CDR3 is TGTGCCAGCAGCTTAGCCTGGGGGAATGAGCAGTTCTTC. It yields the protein CASSLAWGNEQFF.

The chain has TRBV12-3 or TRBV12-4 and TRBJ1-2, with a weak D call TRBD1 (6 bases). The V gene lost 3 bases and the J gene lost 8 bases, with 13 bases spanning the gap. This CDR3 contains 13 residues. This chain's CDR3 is CASSFMGAPGYTF. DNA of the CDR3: TGTGCCAGCAGTTTCATGGGGGCGCCCGGCTACACCTTC.

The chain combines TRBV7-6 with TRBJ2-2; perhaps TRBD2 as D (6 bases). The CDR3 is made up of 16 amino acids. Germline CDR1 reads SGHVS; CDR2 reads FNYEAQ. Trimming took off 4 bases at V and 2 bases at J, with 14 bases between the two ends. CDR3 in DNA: TGTGCCAGCAGCTCCGGACCGGCGGGAAACACCGGGGAGCTGTTTTTT. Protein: CASSSGPAGNTGELFF.

The CDR3 protein is CASSQREGDTEAFF. The CDR3 nucleotides are TGTGCCAGCAGCCAAAGGGAAGGGGACACTGAAGCTTTCTTT. This chain joins TRBV4-2 and TRBJ1-1; the D gene is possibly TRBD1 (5 bases). The CDR3 contains 14 residues. V lost 2 bases and J lost 3, with 10 bases in between. CDR1 LGHNA and CDR2 YNFKEQ come from the germline V gene.

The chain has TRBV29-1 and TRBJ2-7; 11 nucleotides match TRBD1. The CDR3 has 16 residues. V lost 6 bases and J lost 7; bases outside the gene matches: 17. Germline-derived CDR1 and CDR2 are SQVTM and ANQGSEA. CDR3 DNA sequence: TGCAGCGTGGTTGGAAGAAACGGGACAGGGGGACTGGAGCAGTACTTC. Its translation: CSVVGRNGTGGLEQYF.

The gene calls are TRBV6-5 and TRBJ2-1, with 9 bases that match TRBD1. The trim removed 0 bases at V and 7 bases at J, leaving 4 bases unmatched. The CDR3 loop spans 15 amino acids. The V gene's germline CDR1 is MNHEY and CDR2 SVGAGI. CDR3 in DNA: TGTGCCAGCAGTTACTCCCGGACAGGGGTGAATGAGCAGTTCTTC. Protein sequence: CASSYSRTGVNEQFF.

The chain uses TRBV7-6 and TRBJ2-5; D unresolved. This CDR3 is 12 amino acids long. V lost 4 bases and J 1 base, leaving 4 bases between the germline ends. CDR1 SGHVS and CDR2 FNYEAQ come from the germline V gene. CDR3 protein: CASSSVQETQYF. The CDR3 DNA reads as TGTGCCAGCAGCTCCGTCCAAGAGACCCAGTACTTC.

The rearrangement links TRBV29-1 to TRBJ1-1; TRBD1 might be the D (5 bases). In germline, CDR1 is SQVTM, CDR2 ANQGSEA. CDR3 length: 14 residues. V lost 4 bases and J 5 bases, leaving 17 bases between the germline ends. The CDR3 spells CSVVRDPGGTEAFF. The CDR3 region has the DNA TGCAGCGTTGTCCGGGACCCGGGTGGGACTGAAGCTTTCTTT. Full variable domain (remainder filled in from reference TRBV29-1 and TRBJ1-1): SAVISQKPSRDICQRGTSLTIQCQVDSQVTMMFWYRQQPGQSLTLIATANQGSEATYESGFVIDKFPISRPNLTFSTLTVSNMSPEDSSIYLCSVVRDPGGTEAFFGQGTRLTVV.

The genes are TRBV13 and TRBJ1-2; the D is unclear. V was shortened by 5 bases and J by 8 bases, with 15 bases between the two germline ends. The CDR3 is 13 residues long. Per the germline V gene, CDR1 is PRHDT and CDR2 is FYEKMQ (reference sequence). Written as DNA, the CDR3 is TGTGCCAGCAGCCCCTGGGCCCTCGGCGGCTACACCTTC. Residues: CASSPWALGGYTF.

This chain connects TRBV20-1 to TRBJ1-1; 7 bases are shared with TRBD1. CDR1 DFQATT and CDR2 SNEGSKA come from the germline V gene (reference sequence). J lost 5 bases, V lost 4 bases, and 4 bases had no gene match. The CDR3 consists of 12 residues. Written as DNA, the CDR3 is TGCAGTGCTACAGGGGGAAGGACTGAAGCTTTCTTT. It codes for CSATGGRTEAFF.

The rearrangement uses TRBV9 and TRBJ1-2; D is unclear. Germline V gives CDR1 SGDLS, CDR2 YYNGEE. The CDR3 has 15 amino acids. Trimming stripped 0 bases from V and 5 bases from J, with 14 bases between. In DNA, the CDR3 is TGTGCCAGCAGCGTAGATGTGCTCCCGGGGTATGGCTACACCTTC. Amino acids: CASSVDVLPGYGYTF.